Presented here are 3 T cell receptor beta chains from one specimen sequenced in a study of early T cells in non-severe SARS-CoV-2 infection. From the 5' RACE reads, TCRdb called clonotypes with MiXCR, one entry per CDR3 protein. The data show more than 30,000 distinct CDR3 sequences, roughly 5.9% seen once. Material: whole blood. Every receptor here comes from an adult who was a healthcare worker with PCR-confirmed SARS-CoV-2 infection or an uninfected control (not recorded which).

This clonotype was observed a handful of times. J is TRBJ2-7 and V is TRBV20-1, with 9 bases aligning to TRBD2. With 6 bases clipped from V and 3 bases from J, the junction kept 6 bases outside the gene matches. CDR3 size: 13 residues. The germline gives CDR1 DFQATT, CDR2 SNEGSKA (reference sequence). Written as DNA, the CDR3 is TGCAGTGCAGCTAGCGGGGCAGACTACGAGCAGTACTTC. Translating gives CSAASGADYEQYF.

In its sample, this clonotype was seen many times. The chain joins TRBV29-1 to TRBJ2-1; 8 nucleotides match TRBD2. Looked up from germline, CDR1 is SQVTM and CDR2 is ANQGSEA. V gave up 6 bases and J gave up 5 bases; unmatched junction bases: 12. The CDR3 length is 15 residues. This CDR3 is CSVPTGASGHNEQFF. The CDR3 DNA follows: TGCAGCGTGCCCACTGGGGCTAGCGGGCACAATGAGCAGTTCTTC.

This clonotype was detected ten times or more. V and J are TRBV12-3 or TRBV12-4 and TRBJ1-1; 9 positions agree with TRBD1. V was clipped by 6 bases and J by 0 bases; unmatched bases: 14. The CDR3 loop spans 18 amino acids. CDR3 nucleotides: TGTGCCAGCAGGGGTTGGGGACAGGGAGGCATCATGAACACTGAAGCTTTCTTT. Protein sequence: CASRGWGQGGIMNTEAFF.